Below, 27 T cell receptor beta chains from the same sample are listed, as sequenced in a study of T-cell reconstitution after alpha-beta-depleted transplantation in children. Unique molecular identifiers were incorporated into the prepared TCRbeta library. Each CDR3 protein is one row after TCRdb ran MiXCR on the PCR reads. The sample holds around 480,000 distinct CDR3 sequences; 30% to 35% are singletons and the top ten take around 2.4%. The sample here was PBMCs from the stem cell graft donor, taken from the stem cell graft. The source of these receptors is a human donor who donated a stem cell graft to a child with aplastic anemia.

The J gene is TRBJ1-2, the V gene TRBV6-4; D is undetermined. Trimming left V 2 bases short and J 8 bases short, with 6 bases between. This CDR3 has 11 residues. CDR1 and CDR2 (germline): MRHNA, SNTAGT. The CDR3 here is CASSDMRGYTF. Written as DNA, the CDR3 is TGTGCCAGCAGTGACATGCGCGGCTACACCTTC.

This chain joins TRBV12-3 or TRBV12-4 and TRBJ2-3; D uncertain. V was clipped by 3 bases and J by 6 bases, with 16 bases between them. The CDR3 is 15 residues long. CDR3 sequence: CASSFRSGWTDTQYF. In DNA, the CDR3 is TGTGCCAGCAGTTTCAGGTCGGGTTGGACCGATACGCAGTATTTT.

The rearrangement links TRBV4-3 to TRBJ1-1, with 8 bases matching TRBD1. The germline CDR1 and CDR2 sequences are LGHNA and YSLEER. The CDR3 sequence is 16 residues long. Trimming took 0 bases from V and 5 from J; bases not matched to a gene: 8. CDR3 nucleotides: TGCGCCAGCAGCCAAGATCGTCAGGGGGCGCGGACTGAAGCTTTCTTT. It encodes CASSQDRQGARTEAFF.

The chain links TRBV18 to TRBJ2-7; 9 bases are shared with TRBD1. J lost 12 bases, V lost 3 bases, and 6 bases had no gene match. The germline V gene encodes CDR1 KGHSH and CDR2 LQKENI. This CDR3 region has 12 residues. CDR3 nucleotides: TGTGCCAGCTCACCTACGGACAGGGGTCGGTACTTC. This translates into CASSPTDRGRYF. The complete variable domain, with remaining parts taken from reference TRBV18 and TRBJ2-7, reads NAGVMQNPRHLVRRRGQEARLRCSPMKGHSHVYWYRQLPEEGLKFMVYLQKENIIDESGMPKERFSAEFPKEGPSILRIQQVVRGDSAAYFCASSPTDRGRYFGPGTRLTVT.

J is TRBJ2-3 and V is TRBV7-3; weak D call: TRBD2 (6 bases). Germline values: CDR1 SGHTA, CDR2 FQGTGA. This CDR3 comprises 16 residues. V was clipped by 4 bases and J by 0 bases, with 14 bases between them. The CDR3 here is CASSSQGLSSTDTQYF. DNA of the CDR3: TGTGCCAGCAGCTCCCAGGGACTCTCCAGCACAGATACGCAGTATTTT.

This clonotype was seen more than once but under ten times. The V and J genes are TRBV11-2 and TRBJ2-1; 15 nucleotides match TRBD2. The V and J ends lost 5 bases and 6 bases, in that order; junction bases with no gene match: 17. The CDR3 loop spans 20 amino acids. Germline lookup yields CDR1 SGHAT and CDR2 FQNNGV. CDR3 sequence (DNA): TGTGCCAGCAGCCGCCCCCCCGGGACTAGCGGGAGGTTATCGTCCAATGAGCAGTTCTTC. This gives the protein CASSRPPGTSGRLSSNEQFF.

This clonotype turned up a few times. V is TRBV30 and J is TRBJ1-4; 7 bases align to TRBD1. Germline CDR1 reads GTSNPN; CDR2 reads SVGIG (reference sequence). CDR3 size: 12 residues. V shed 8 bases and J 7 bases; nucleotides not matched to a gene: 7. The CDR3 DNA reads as TGTGCCAGCAGGGGGAAGGCTGAAAAACTGTTTTTT. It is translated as CASRGKAEKLFF. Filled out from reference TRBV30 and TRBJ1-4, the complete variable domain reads SQTIHQWPATLVQPVGSPLSLECTVEGTSNPNLYWYRQAAGRGLQLLFYSVGIGQISSEVPQNLSASRPQDRQFILSSKKLLLSDSGFYLCASRGKAEKLFFGSGTQLSVL.

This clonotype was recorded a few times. DNA of the CDR3: TGCGCCAGCAGGGGGACAGGATACAATGAGCAGTTCTTC. Amino acid sequence: CASRGTGYNEQFF. The chain combines TRBV5-1 with TRBJ2-1, with 8 bases fitting TRBD1. In germline, CDR1 is SGHRS, CDR2 YFSETQ. The CDR3 extends over 13 amino acids. V shed 5 bases, J shed 4 bases, and the junction held 2 bases outside the gene matches. Looking up the rest from reference TRBV5-1 and TRBJ2-1 gives the full variable domain: KAGVTQTPRYLIKTRGQQVTLSCSPISGHRSVSWYQQTPGQGLQFLFEYFSETQRNKGNFPGRFSGRQFSNSRSEMNVSTLELGDSALYLCASRGTGYNEQFFGPGTRLTVL.

Written as DNA, the CDR3 is TGTGCCAGCAGCTTAACCATCCAGGGGGGCACTGAAGCTTTCTTT. Translated, it gives CASSLTIQGGTEAFF. The rearrangement joins TRBV7-2 to TRBJ1-1; the match to TRBD1 covers 7 bases. The ends lost 2 bases at V and 4 bases at J; junction bases unmatched: 7. Per germline, CDR1 SGHTA and CDR2 FQGNSA. This CDR3 region has 15 residues.

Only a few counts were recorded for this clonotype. CDR3 DNA: TGTGCCAGCAGCGACCCGGGACTAGCGCACGCAGATACGCAGTATTTT. This gives the protein CASSDPGLAHADTQYF. V gene TRBV7-2 combines with J gene TRBJ2-3; 10 bases fit TRBD2. This CDR3 is 16 amino acids long. Trimming took 5 bases from V and 4 from J; bases not matched to a gene: 9. Germline values: CDR1 SGHTA, CDR2 FQGNSA.

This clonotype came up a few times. CDR3 amino acids: CSVWENSNQPQHF. Here the CDR3 DNA reads TGCAGCGTTTGGGAAAATAGCAATCAGCCCCAGCATTTT. The chain recombines TRBV29-1 with TRBJ1-5; D gene uncertain. CDR3 length: 13 residues. Germline V gives CDR1 SQVTM, CDR2 ANQGSEA. With 5 bases removed from V and 0 bases from J, the gap between germline ends came to 8 bases. The whole variable domain, filled in from reference TRBV29-1 and TRBJ1-5, reads SAVISQKPSRDICQRGTSLTIQCQVDSQVTMMFWYRQQPGQSLTLIATANQGSEATYESGFVIDKFPISRPNLTFSTLTVSNMSPEDSSIYLCSVWENSNQPQHFGDGTRLSIL.

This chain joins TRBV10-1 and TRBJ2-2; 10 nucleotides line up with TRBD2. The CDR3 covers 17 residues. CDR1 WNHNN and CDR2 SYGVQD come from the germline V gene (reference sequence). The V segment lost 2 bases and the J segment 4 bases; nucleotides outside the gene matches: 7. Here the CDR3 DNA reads TGCGCCAGCAGTGAGCGGCTAGCGGGAGCAAGCACCGGGGAGCTGTTTTTT. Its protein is CASSERLAGASTGELFF.

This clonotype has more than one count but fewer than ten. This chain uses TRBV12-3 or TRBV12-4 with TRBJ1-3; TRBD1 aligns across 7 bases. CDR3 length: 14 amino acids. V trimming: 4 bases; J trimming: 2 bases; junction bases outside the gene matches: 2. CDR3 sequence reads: CASSWDSPGNTIYF. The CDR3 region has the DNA TGTGCCAGCAGTTGGGACAGTCCTGGAAACACCATATATTTT.

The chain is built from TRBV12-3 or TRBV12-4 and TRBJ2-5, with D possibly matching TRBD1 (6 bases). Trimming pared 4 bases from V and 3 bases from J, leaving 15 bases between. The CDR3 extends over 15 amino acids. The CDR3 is CASSYTRTAKETQYF. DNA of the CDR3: TGTGCCAGCAGTTATACACGGACAGCCAAAGAGACCCAGTACTTC.

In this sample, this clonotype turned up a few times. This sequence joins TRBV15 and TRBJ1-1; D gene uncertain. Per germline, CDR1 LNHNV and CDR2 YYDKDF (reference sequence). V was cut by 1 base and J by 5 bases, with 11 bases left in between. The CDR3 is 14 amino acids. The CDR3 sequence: CATSRVEGWTEAFF. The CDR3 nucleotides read TGTGCCACCAGCAGAGTTGAGGGCTGGACTGAAGCTTTCTTT.

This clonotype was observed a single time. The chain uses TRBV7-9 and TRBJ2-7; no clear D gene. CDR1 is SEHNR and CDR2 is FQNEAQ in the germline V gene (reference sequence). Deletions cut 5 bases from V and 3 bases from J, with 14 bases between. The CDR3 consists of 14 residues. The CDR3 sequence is CASSPTQARYEQYF. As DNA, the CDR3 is TGTGCCAGCAGCCCCACCCAGGCGCGCTACGAGCAGTACTTC.

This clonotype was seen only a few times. CDR3 DNA sequence: TGTGCCAGCAGCTTACAGGGAGCAACTAATGAAAAACTGTTTTTT. Translating it yields CASSLQGATNEKLFF. The V and J genes are TRBV7-2 and TRBJ1-4; the D gene is possibly TRBD1 (5 bases). The CDR3 covers 15 residues. In germline, CDR1 is SGHTA, CDR2 FQGNSA. Deletions cut 2 bases from V and 0 bases from J, with 7 bases between.

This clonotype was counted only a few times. This CDR3 reads CASSTILGSYNEQFF. In DNA form, the CDR3 reads TGTGCCAGCAGTACTATTCTGGGGTCCTACAATGAGCAGTTCTTC. This chain uses TRBV2 with TRBJ2-1; D gene ambiguous. Trimming removed 5 bases at V and 1 base at J, with 12 bases between. Germline CDR1 SNHLY, CDR2 FYNNEI. The CDR3 runs to 15 residues.

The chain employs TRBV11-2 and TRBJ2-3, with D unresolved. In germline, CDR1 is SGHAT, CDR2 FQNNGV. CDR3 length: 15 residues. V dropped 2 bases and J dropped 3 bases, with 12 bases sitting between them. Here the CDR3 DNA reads TGTGCCAGCAGCTTACAAGCGTTCGAGACAGATACGCAGTATTTT. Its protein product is CASSLQAFETDTQYF.

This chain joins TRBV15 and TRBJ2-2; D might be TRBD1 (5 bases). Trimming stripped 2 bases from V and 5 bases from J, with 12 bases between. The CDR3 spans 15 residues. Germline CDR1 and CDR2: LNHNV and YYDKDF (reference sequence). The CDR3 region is CATSRLQGETGELFF. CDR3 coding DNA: TGTGCCACCAGCAGACTCCAGGGTGAGACCGGGGAGCTGTTTTTT.

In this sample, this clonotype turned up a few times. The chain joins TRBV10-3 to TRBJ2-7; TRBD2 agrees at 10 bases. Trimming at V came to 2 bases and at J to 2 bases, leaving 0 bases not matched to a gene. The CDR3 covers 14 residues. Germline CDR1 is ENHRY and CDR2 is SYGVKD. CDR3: CAISEGLAAYEQYF. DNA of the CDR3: TGTGCCATCAGTGAGGGACTAGCGGCCTACGAGCAGTACTTC.

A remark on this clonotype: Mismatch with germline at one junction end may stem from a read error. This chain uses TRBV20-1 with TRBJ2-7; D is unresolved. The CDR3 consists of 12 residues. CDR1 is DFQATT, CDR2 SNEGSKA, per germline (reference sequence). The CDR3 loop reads CSARPSIEELYF. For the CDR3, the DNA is TGCAGTGCTAGGCCTAGTATCGAAGAGCTGTACTTC.

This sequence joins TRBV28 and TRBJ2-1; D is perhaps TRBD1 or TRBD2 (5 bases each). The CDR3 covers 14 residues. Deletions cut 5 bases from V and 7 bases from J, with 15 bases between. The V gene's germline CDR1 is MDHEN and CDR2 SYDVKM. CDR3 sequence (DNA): TGTGCCAGCAGTACGCCGGGGCGGGCAAATGAGCAGTTCTTC. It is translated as CASSTPGRANEQFF.

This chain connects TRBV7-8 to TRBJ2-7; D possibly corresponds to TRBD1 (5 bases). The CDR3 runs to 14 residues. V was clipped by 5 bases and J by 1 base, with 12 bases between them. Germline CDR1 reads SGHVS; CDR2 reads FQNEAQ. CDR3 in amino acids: CASSPGHPSYEQYF. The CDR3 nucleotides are TGTGCCAGCAGCCCAGGACACCCGTCCTACGAGCAGTACTTC. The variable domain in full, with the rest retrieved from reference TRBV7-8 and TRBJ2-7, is GAGVSQSPRYKVAKRGQDVALRCDPISGHVSLFWYQQALGQGPEFLTYFQNEAQLDKSGLPSDRFFAERPEGSVSTLKIQRTQQEDSAVYLCASSPGHPSYEQYFGPGTRLTVT.

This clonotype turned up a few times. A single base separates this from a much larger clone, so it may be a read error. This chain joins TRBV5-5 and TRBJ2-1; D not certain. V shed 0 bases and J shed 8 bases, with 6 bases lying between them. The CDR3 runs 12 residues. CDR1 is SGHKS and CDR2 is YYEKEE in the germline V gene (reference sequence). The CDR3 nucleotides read TGTGCCAGCAGCTTGGGTTACGATGAGCAGTTCTTC. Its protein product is CASSLGYDEQFF.

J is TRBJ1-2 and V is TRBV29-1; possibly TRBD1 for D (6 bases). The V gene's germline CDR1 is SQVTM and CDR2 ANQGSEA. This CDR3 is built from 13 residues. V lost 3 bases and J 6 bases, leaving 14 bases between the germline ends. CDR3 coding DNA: TGCAGCGTTGATCCGGGGGCAGGGAATGGCTACACCTTC. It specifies CSVDPGAGNGYTF.

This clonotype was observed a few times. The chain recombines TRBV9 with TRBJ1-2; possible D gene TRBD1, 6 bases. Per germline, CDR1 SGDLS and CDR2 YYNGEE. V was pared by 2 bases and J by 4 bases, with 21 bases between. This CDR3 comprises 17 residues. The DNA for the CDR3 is TGTGCCAGCAGCGTTGCCCAAACAGGGATCCCCTTCTATGGCTACACCTTC. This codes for CASSVAQTGIPFYGYTF.